A selection of T cell receptor beta chains follows, all from one sample in a study of blood T cell repertoires in COVID-19. Sequencing was performed with immunoSEQ multiplex PCR; in TCRdb, only in-frame clones are kept and a portion is missing. The table has tens of thousands of clones, around 73% seen once. The sequenced sample was peripheral blood. The receptors were gathered from a man aged 80 or over with acute or convalescent COVID-19. CDR3s include the opening cysteine and the closing phenylalanine or tryptophan. The D gene is left open where the match is weak. Where a row states a size, it is once, few, many or the class of an expanded clone; other rows omit it.

j_gene: TRBJ1-1
v_gene: TRBV5-1
d_gene: NA
abundance: NA
CDR3aa: CASSLARDRTTEAFF
CDR3nt: TGCGCCAGCAGCTTGGCGCGGGACCGGACCACTGAAGCTTTCTTT

j_gene: TRBJ1-4
v_gene: TRBV3-1/TRBV3-2
d_gene: NA
abundance: NA
CDR3aa: CASSQVGLPTNEKLFF
CDR3nt: TGTGCCAGCAGCCAAGTGGGGCTTCCAACTAATGAAAAACTGTTTTTT

j_gene: TRBJ1-5
v_gene: TRBV21-1
d_gene: NA
abundance: once
CDR3aa: CASNAQGSHQPQHF
CDR3nt: TGTGCCAGCAACGCACAGGGGTCCCATCAGCCCCAGCATTTT

j_gene: TRBJ2-1
v_gene: TRBV11-2
d_gene: NA
abundance: NA
CDR3aa: CASSLGISEQFF
CDR3nt: TGTGCCAGCAGCTTAGGCATTAGTGAGCAGTTCTTC

j_gene: TRBJ2-6
v_gene: TRBV2
d_gene: TRBD1
abundance: NA
CDR3aa: CAGNPDRNNVLTF
CDR3nt: TGTGCCGGAAACCCGGACAGGAACAACGTCCTGACTTTC

j_gene: TRBJ2-1
v_gene: TRBV7-9
d_gene: TRBD1
abundance: NA
CDR3aa: CASSSLQGARYNEQFF
CDR3nt: TGTGCCAGCAGTTCCCTACAGGGGGCGCGGTACAATGAGCAGTTCTTC

j_gene: TRBJ1-4
v_gene: TRBV19
d_gene: NA
abundance: few
CDR3aa: CASSTGFDEKLFF
CDR3nt: TGTGCCAGTAGTACAGGGTTTGACGAAAAACTGTTTTTT

j_gene: TRBJ2-3
v_gene: TRBV3-1/TRBV3-2
d_gene: NA
abundance: once
CDR3aa: CASSQAGLGTDTQYF
CDR3nt: TGTGCCAGCAGCCAAGCGGGACTTGGCACAGATACGCAGTATTTT

j_gene: TRBJ2-1
v_gene: TRBV11-2
d_gene: TRBD2
abundance: NA
CDR3aa: CASSSGLAAYNEQFF
CDR3nt: TGTGCCAGCAGCTCGGGACTAGCGGCCTACAATGAGCAGTTCTTC

j_gene: TRBJ2-7
v_gene: TRBV30
d_gene: NA
abundance: NA
CDR3aa: CAWSKGSGSYEQYF
CDR3nt: TGTGCCTGGAGTAAGGGGTCGGGCTCCTACGAGCAGTACTTC

j_gene: TRBJ1-2
v_gene: TRBV27
d_gene: NA
abundance: NA
CDR3aa: CASSLSRSSGYTF
CDR3nt: TGTGCCAGCAGTTTATCGAGGAGCTCTGGCTACACCTTC

j_gene: TRBJ1-2
v_gene: TRBV4-1
d_gene: TRBD1
abundance: NA
CDR3aa: CASSQGDRGVFGYTF
CDR3nt: TGCGCCAGCAGCCAAGGCGACAGGGGCGTTTTCGGCTACACCTTC

j_gene: TRBJ2-7
v_gene: TRBV11-3
d_gene: NA
abundance: once
CDR3aa: CASSRGPGYEQYF
CDR3nt: TGTGCCAGCAGCCGAGGCCCAGGGTACGAGCAGTACTTC

j_gene: TRBJ2-7
v_gene: TRBV7-7
d_gene: TRBD2
abundance: few
CDR3aa: CASSLGSGGLSYEQYF
CDR3nt: TGTGCTAGCAGCTTAGGATCGGGGGGTCTCTCCTACGAGCAGTACTTC

j_gene: TRBJ1-1
v_gene: TRBV7-7
d_gene: NA
abundance: NA
CDR3aa: CASSLDRNTEAFF
CDR3nt: TGTGCTAGCAGCCTAGACAGGAACACTGAAGCTTTCTTT

j_gene: TRBJ2-7
v_gene: TRBV7-2
d_gene: TRBD2
abundance: NA
CDR3aa: CASSFSGGAREQYF
CDR3nt: TGTGCCAGCAGCTTTAGCGGGGGGGCGCGTGAGCAGTACTTC

j_gene: TRBJ2-1
v_gene: TRBV5-1
d_gene: TRBD2
abundance: NA
CDR3aa: CASSSSGDRNEQFF
CDR3nt: TGCGCCAGCAGCTCCAGCGGGGACCGCAATGAGCAGTTCTTC

j_gene: TRBJ2-7
v_gene: TRBV2
d_gene: NA
abundance: NA
CDR3aa: CASTWGFSYEQYF
CDR3nt: TGTGCCAGCACCTGGGGCTTCTCCTACGAGCAGTACTTC

j_gene: TRBJ2-5
v_gene: TRBV19
d_gene: NA
abundance: NA
CDR3aa: CASSIDTGSSQETQYF
CDR3nt: TGTGCCAGTAGTATAGATACAGGGTCTAGCCAAGAGACCCAGTACTTC

j_gene: TRBJ1-2
v_gene: TRBV5-1
d_gene: TRBD1
abundance: NA
CDR3aa: CASSLVPGDSYGYTF
CDR3nt: TGCGCCAGCAGCTTGGTGCCCGGGGACAGCTATGGCTACACCTTC

j_gene: TRBJ1-4
v_gene: TRBV3-1/TRBV3-2
d_gene: NA
abundance: NA
CDR3aa: CASRRTDATNEKLFF
CDR3nt: TGTGCCAGCAGACGGACAGATGCAACTAATGAAAAACTGTTTTTT

j_gene: TRBJ2-7
v_gene: TRBV6-5
d_gene: TRBD1
abundance: NA
CDR3aa: CASSSSGTGNFEYF
CDR3nt: TGTGCCAGCAGTTCCTCCGGGACAGGGAATTTTGAGTACTTC

j_gene: TRBJ1-4
v_gene: TRBV2
d_gene: NA
abundance: NA
CDR3aa: CASSELGGPNEKLFF
CDR3nt: TGTGCCAGCAGTGAATTGGGGGGACCTAATGAAAAACTGTTTTTT

j_gene: TRBJ2-7
v_gene: TRBV3-1/TRBV3-2
d_gene: TRBD2
abundance: NA
CDR3aa: CASSQGTSGRSEQYF
CDR3nt: TGTGCCAGCAGCCAGGGGACTAGCGGGAGATCGGAGCAGTACTTC

j_gene: TRBJ2-2
v_gene: TRBV11-3
d_gene: NA
abundance: NA
CDR3aa: CASSSSLFTGELFF
CDR3nt: TGTGCCAGCAGCTCCTCCTTATTCACCGGGGAGCTGTTTTTT